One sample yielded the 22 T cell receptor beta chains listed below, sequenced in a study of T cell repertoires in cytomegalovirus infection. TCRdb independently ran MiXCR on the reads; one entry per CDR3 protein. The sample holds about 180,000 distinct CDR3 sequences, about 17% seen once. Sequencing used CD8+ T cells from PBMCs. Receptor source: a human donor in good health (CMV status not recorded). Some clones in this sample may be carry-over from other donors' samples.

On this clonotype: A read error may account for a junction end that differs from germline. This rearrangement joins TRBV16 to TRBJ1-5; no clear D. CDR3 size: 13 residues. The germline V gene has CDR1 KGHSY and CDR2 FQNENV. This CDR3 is CASSHLGNQPQHF. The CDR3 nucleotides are TGTGCCAGCAGCCATCTCGGGAATCAGCCTCAGCATTTT.

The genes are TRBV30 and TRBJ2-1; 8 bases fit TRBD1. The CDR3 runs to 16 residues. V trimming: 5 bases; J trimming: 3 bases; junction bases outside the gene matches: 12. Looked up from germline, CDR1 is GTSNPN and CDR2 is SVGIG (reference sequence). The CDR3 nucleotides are TGTGCCTGGGCTCCCCCCGAACAGGGGGACTACAATGAGCAGTTCTTC. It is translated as CAWAPPEQGDYNEQFF.

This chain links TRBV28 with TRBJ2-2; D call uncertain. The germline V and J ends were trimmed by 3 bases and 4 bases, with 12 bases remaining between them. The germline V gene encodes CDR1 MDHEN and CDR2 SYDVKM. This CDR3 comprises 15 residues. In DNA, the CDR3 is TGTGCCAGCAGTTTTAGTCCGTCGGGCACCGGGGAGCTGTTTTTT. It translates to CASSFSPSGTGELFF.

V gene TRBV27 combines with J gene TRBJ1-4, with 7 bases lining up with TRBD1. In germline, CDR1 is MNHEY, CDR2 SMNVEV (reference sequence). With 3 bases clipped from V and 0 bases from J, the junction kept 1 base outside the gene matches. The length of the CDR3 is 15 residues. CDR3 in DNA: TGTGCCAGCAGTTTTGGACAGGCAACTAATGAAAAACTGTTTTTT. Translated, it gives CASSFGQATNEKLFF.

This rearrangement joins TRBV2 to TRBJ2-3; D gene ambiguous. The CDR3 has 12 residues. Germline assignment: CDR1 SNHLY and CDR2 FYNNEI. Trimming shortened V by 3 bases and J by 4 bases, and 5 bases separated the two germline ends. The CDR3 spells CASSDWADTQYF. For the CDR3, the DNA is TGTGCCAGCAGTGACTGGGCAGATACGCAGTATTTT.

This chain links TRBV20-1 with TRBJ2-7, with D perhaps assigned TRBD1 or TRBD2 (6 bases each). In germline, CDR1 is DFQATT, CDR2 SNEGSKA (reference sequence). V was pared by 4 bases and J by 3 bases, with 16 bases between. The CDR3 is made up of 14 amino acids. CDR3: CSANDKGGDYEQYF. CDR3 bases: TGCAGTGCTAACGATAAGGGGGGCGACTACGAGCAGTACTTC.

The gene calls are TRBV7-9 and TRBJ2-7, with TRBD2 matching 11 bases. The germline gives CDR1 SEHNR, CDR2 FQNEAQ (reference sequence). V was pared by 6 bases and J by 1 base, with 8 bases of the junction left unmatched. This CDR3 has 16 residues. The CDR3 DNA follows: TGTGCCAGCAGGAACGCTAGCGGGGGGATTTCCTACGAGCAGTACTTC. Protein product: CASRNASGGISYEQYF.

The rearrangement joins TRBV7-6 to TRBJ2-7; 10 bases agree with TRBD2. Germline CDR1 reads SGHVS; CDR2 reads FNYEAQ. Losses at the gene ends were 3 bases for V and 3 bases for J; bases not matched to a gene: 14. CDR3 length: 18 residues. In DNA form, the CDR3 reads TGTGCCAGCAGCTTGTCGGGGCCTAGCGGGGGAACGGGCTACGAGCAGTACTTC. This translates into CASSLSGPSGGTGYEQYF.

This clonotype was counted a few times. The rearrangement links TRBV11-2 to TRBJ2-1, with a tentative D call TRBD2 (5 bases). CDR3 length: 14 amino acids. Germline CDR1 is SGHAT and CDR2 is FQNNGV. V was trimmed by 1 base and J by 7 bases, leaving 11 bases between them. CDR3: CASSLAFEGNEQFF. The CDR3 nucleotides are TGTGCCAGCAGCTTAGCTTTCGAGGGTAATGAGCAGTTCTTC.

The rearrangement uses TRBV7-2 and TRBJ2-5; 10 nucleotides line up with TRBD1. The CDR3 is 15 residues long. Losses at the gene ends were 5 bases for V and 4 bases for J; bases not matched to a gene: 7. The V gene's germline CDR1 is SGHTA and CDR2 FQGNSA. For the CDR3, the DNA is TGTGCCAGCAGCCCGCGGGACAGGGGAGGAGAGACCCAGTACTTC. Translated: CASSPRDRGGETQYF.

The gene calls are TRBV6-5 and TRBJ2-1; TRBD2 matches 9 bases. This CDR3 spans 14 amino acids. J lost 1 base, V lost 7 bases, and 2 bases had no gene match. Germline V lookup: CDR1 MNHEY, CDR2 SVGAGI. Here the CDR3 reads CASKLAGSYNEQFF. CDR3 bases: TGTGCCAGCAAGCTAGCGGGGTCCTACAATGAGCAGTTCTTC.

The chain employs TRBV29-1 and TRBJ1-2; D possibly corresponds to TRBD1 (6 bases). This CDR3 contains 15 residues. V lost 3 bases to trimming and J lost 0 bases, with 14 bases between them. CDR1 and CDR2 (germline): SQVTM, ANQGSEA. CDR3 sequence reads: CSVDTQGSTNYGYTF. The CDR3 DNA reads TGCAGCGTTGATACGCAGGGGTCTACTAACTATGGCTACACCTTC. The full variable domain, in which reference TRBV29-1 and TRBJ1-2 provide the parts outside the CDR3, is SAVISQKPSRDICQRGTSLTIQCQVDSQVTMMFWYRQQPGQSLTLIATANQGSEATYESGFVIDKFPISRPNLTFSTLTVSNMSPEDSSIYLCSVDTQGSTNYGYTFGSGTRLTVV.

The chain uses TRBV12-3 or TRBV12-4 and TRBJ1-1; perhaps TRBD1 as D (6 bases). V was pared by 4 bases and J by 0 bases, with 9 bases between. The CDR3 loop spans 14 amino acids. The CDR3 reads CASSWGTMNTEAFF. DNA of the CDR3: TGTGCCAGCAGTTGGGGGACAATGAACACTGAAGCTTTCTTT.

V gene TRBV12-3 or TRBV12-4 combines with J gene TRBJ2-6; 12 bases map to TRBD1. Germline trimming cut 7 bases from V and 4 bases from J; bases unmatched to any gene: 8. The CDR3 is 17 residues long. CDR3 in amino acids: CASNTGTGGTGANVLTF. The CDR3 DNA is TGTGCCAGCAATACCGGGACAGGGGGCACCGGGGCCAACGTCCTGACTTTC.

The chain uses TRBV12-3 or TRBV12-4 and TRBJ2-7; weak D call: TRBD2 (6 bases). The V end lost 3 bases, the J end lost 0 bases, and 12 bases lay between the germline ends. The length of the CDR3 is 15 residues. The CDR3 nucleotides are TGTGCCAGCAGTTTGGGACTGTTGAGCTCCTACGAGCAGTACTTC. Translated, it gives CASSLGLLSSYEQYF.

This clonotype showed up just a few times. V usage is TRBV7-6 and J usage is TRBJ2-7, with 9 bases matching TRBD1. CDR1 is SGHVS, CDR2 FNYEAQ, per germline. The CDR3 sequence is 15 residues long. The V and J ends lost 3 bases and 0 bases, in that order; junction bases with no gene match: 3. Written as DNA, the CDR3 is TGTGCCAGCAGCTTGGGACAGGGATTCTCCTACGAGCAGTACTTC. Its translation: CASSLGQGFSYEQYF.

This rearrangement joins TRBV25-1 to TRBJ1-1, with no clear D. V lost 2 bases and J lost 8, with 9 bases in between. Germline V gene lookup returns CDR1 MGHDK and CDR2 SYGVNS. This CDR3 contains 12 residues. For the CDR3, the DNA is TGTGCCAGCAGTGAAGGAGGGAGAGAAGCTTTCTTT. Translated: CASSEGGREAFF.

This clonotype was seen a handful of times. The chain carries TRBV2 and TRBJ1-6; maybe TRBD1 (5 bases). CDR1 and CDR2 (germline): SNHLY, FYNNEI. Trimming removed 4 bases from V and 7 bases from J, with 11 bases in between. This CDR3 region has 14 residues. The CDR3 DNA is TGTGCCAGCAGTGCTTGGGACGGGAATTCACCCCTCCACTTT. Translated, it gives CASSAWDGNSPLHF.

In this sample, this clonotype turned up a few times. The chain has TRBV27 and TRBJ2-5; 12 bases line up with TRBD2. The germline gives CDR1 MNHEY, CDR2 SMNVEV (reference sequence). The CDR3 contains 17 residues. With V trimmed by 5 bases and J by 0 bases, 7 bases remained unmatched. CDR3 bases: TGTGCCAGCAGTGGTAGACTAGCGGGGGCCAACCAAGAGACCCAGTACTTC. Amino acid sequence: CASSGRLAGANQETQYF.

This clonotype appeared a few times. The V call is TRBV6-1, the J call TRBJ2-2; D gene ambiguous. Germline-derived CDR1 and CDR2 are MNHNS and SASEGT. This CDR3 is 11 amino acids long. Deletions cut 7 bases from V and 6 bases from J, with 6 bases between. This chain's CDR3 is CASTRPGELFF. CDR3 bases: TGTGCCAGCACCAGGCCCGGGGAGCTGTTTTTT.

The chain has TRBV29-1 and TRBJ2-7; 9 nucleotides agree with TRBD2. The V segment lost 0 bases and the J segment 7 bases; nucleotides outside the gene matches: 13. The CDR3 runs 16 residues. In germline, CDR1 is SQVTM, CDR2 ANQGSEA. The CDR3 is CSVEDPRRGGDREQYF. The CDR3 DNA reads TGCAGCGTTGAAGATCCCCGGCGGGGGGGAGACCGGGAGCAGTACTTC.

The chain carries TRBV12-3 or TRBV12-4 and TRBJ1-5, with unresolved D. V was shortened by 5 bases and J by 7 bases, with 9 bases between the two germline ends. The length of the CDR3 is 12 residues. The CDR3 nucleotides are TGTGCCAGCAGTCCCTTCGGACAGCCCCAGCATTTT. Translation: CASSPFGQPQHF.